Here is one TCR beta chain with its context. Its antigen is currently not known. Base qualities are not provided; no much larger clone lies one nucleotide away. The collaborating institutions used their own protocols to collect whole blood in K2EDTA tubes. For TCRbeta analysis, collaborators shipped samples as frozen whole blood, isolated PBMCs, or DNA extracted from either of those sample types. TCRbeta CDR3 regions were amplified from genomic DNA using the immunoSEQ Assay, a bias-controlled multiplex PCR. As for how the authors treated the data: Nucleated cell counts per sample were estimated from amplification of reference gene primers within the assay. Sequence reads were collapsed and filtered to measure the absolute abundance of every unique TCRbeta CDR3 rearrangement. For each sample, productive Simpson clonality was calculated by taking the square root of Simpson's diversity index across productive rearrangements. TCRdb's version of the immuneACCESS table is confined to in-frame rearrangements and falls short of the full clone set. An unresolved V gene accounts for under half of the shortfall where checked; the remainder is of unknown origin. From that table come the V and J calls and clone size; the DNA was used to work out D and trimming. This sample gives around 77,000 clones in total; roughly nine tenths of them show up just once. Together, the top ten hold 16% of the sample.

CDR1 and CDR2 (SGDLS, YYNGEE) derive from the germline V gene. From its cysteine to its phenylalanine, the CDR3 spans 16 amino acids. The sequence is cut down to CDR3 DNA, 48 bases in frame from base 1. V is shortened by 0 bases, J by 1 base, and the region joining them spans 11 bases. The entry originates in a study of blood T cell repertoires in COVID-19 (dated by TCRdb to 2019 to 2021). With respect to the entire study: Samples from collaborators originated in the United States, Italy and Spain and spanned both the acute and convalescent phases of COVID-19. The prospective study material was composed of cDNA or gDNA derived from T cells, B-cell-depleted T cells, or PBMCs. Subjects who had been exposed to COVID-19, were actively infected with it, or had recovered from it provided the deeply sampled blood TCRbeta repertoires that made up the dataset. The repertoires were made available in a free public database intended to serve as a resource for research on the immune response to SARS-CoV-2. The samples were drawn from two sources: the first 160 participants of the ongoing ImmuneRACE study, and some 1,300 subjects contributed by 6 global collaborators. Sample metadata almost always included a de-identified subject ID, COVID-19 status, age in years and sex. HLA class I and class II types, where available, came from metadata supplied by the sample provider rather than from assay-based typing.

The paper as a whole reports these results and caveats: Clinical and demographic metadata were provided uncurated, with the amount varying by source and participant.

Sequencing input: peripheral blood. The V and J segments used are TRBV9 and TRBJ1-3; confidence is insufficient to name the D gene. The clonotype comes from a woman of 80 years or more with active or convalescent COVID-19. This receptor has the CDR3 CASSVDAFTSGNTIYF. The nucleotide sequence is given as TGTGCCAGCAGCGTAGATGCTTTTACTTCTGGAAACACCATATATTTT.